This T cell receptor (beta chain) was captured in a study of T cells in Graves' hyperthyroidism and ophthalmopathy. Trimming shortened V by 5 bases and J by 7 bases, and 21 bases separated the two germline ends. CDR1 MNHEY and CDR2 SVGEGT come from the germline V gene. CDR3 length: 15 amino acids. TCR beta CDR3 regions were amplified from RNA. With the HTBI primer set, the TCR CDR3 went through a first round of RT-PCR. From the multiplex PCR reads, TCRdb called clonotypes with MiXCR, one entry per CDR3 protein. This sample has hundreds of thousands of distinct CDR3 sequences, with roughly 18% found just once.

This receptor was identified in a woman under 30 with Graves' ophthalmopathy. Input material: blood. The rearrangement links TRBV6-2 or TRBV6-3 to TRBJ2-7, with D possibly being TRBD1 or TRBD2 (6 bases each). CDR3 coding DNA: TGTGCCAGCAGTAGCCCCGGGGGCCCTTACAATGAGCAGTACTTC. It translates to CASSSPGGPYNEQYF.